This T cell receptor beta chain was recorded in a study of blood T cell repertoires in COVID-19. Study in general: There were acute and convalescent COVID-19 samples, and they came from the United States, Italy and Spain. T cells, B-cell-depleted T cells, or PBMCs provided the cDNA or gDNA that served as material.

In the study's own analysis: Cell counts per sample came from amplifying reference gene primers. Generated by immunoSEQ multiplex PCR, the TCRdb table keeps only in-frame clones and is missing some. The V and J calls and the clone size are those of that table, but D and trimming were determined from the DNA. The top ten hold roughly 5.5% of the sample, which has 200,000 to 250,000 clones, about 81% seen once. While infection was still active, Seattle patients were enrolled and then followed longitudinally. This TCR was recovered from a woman between 65 and 79 years old with COVID-19, enrolled during active disease. Specimen: peripheral blood.

This CDR3 is CASSSVTGELFF. The CDR3 DNA is TGTGCCAGCAGCTCCGTAACCGGGGAGCTGTTTTTT. The gene calls are TRBV7-9 and TRBJ2-2; D gene ambiguous. V shed 4 bases and J shed 5 bases, with 5 bases lying between them. The germline V gene encodes CDR1 SEHNR and CDR2 FQNEAQ (reference sequence). This CDR3 comprises 12 residues.